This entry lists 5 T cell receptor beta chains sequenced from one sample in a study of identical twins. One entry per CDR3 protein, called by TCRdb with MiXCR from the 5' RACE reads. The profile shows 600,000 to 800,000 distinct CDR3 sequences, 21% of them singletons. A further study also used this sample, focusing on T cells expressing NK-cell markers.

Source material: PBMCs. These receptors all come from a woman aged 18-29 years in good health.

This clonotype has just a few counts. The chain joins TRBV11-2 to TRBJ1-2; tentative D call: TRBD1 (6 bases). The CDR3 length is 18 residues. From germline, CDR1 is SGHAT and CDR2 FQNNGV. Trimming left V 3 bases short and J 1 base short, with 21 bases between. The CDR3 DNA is TGTGCCAGCAGCTTTAGGGGGGGTGACAGCGGCCATAACTATGGCTACACCTTC. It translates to CASSFRGGDSGHNYGYTF.

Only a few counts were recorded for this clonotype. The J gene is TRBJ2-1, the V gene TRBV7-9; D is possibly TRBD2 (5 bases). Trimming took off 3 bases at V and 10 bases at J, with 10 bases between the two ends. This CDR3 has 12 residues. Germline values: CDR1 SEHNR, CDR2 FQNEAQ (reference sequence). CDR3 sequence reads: CASSFQWEEQFF. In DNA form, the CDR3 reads TGTGCCAGCAGCTTTCAATGGGAGGAGCAGTTCTTC.

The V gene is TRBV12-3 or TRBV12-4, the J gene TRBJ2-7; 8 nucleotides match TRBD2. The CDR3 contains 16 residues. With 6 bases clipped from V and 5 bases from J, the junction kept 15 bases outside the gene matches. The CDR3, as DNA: TGTGCCAGCAGGGGCCTCGAGCGGGAGAAGGCGGACGAGCAGTACTTC. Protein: CASRGLEREKADEQYF.

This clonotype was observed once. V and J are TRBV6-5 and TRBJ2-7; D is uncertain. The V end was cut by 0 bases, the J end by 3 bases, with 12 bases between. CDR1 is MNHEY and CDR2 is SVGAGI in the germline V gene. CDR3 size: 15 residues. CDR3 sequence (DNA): TGTGCCAGCAGTTACTCTTTTAACAGCGACTACGAGCAGTACTTC. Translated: CASSYSFNSDYEQYF.

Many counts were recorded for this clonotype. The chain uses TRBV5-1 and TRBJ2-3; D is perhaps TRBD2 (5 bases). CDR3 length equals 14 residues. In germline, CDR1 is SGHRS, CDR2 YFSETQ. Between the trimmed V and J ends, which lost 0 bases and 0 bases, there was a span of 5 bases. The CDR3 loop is CASSLERSTDTQYF. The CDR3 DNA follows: TGCGCCAGCAGCTTGGAGCGGAGCACAGATACGCAGTATTTT.